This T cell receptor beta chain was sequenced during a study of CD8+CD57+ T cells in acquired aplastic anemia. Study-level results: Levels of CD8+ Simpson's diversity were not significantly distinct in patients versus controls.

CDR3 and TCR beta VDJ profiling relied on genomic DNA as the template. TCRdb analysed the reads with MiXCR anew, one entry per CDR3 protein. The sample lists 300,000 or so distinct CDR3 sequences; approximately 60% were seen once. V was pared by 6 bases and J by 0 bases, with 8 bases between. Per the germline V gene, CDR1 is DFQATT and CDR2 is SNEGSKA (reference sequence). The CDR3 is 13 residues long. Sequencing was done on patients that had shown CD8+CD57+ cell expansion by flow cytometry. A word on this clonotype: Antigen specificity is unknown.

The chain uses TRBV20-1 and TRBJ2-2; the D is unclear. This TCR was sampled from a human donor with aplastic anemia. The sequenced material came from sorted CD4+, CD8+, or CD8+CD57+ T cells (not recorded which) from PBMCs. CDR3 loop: CSALVANTGELFF. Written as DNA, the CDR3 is TGCAGTGCCTTAGTAGCGAACACCGGGGAGCTGTTTTTT.